Listed below are T cell receptor beta chains from one sample, sequenced in a study of blood T cell repertoires in COVID-19. Some clones are missing from TCRdb's copy, which holds only in-frame ones; the method was immunoSEQ multiplex PCR. The data show 50,000 to 85,000 clones, around 90% seen once. Sequenced sample: peripheral blood. The receptors derive from a human donor in a cohort sampled during active COVID-19. CDR3s include the opening cysteine and the closing phenylalanine or tryptophan. The D gene is left open where the match is weak. Size is omitted from some rows. Given values are once, few, many or a class for expanded clones.

CDR3aa,CDR3nt,v_gene,j_gene,abundance,d_gene
CATSRAGGRNEQFF,TGTGCCACCAGTAGGGCGGGAGGGAGAAATGAGCAGTTCTTC,TRBV24-1,TRBJ2-1,.,TRBD2
CASSLAQTGGQGYTF,TGTGCCAGCAGCTTAGCGCAGACAGGGGGTCAGGGCTACACCTTC,TRBV7-2,TRBJ1-2,.,TRBD1
CAWSATGLLQGYTF,TGTGCCTGGAGTGCAACGGGACTTTTGCAAGGCTACACCTTC,TRBV30,TRBJ1-2,.,.
CASSMREAYSPLHF,TGTGCCAGTAGTATGCGGGAAGCCTATTCACCCCTCCACTTT,TRBV19,TRBJ1-6,.,.
CASSPGTGLKTQYF,TGTGCCAGCAGCCCCGGGACAGGGCTAAAGACCCAGTACTTC,TRBV7-2,TRBJ2-5,.,TRBD1
CASSIGSGRYQETQYF,TGTGCCAGTAGTATAGGTTCAGGGCGGTACCAAGAGACCCAGTACTTC,TRBV19,TRBJ2-5,once,.
CSVAKGTTSGNTIYF,TGCAGCGTTGCTAAAGGGACAACCTCTGGAAACACCATATATTTT,TRBV29-1,TRBJ1-3,.,.
CASSLGGGLMNTEAFF,TGTGCCAGCAGCTTAGGAGGGGGCCTTATGAACACTGAAGCTTTCTTT,TRBV11-2,TRBJ1-1,once,TRBD1
CASSGGTGGGNSPLHF,TGCGCCAGCAGCGGCGGGACAGGGGGCGGGAATTCACCCCTCCACTTT,TRBV5-1,TRBJ1-6,.,TRBD1
CASSQGAGLAEDNEQFF,TGTGCCAGCAGCCAGGGCGCGGGACTAGCGGAAGACAATGAGCAGTTCTTC,TRBV4-2,TRBJ2-1,.,TRBD2
CASSPREQTYEQYF,TGTGCCAGCTCACCGAGGGAGCAGACCTACGAGCAGTACTTC,TRBV18,TRBJ2-7,.,.
CASSTDTNYGYTF,TGTGCCAGCAGTACCGACACAAACTATGGCTACACCTTC,TRBV6-6,TRBJ1-2,.,.
CASSPECWGVGSPATGYEQYF,TGTGCCAGCAGCCCAGAGTGTTGGGGTGTTGGTAGTCCAGCAACAGGATACGAGCAGTACTTC,TRBV3-1/TRBV3-2,TRBJ2-7,.,.
CASSPSGRYTDTQYF,TGTGCCAGCTCACCTAGCGGGAGGTACACAGATACGCAGTATTTT,TRBV18,TRBJ2-3,.,TRBD2
CAWSEGQGIRQPQHF,TGTGCCTGGAGTGAGGGGCAGGGGATAAGGCAGCCCCAGCATTTT,TRBV30,TRBJ1-5,.,.
CATSRTDTQYF,TGTGCCACCTCCCGCACAGATACGCAGTATTTT,TRBV7-8,TRBJ2-3,.,.
CASSSGGSTDTQYF,TGCGCCAGCTCTAGCGGAGGTAGCACAGATACGCAGTATTTT,TRBV4-1,TRBJ2-3,.,TRBD2
CASSAYMTAVGYTF,TGTGCCAGCAGTGCTTATATGACTGCTGTTGGCTACACCTTC,TRBV2,TRBJ1-2,.,.
CATSDASANNYGYTF,TGTGCCACCAGTGATGCAAGTGCGAATAACTATGGCTACACCTTC,TRBV24-1,TRBJ1-2,.,.
CASSFETSGSRNIQYF,TGTGCCAGCAGCTTTGAGACTAGCGGGAGCAGAAACATTCAGTACTTC,TRBV7-2,TRBJ2-4,.,TRBD2
CASSLLAGGPETQYF,TGTGCCAGTAGTTTGCTAGCGGGAGGGCCGGAGACCCAGTACTTC,TRBV19,TRBJ2-5,.,TRBD2
CASSQVTAGGYNEQFF,TGCGCCAGCAGCCAAGTGACAGCGGGAGGCTACAATGAGCAGTTCTTC,TRBV4-3,TRBJ2-1,.,TRBD2